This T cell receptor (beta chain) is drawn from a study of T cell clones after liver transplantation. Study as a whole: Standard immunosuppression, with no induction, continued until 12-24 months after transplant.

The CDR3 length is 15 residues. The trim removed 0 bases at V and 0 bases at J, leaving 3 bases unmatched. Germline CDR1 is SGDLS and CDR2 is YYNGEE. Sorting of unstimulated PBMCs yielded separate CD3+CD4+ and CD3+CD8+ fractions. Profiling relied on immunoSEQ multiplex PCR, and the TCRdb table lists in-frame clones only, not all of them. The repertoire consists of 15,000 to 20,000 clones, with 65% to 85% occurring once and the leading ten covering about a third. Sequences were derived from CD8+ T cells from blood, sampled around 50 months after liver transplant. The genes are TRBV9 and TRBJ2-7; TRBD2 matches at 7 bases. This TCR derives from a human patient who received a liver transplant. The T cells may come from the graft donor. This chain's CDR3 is CASSVGASGSYEQYF. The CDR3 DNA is TGTGCCAGCAGCGTAGGGGCTAGCGGCTCCTACGAGCAGTACTTC.